Each of the 5 T cell receptor beta chains below was sequenced from the same sample in a study of blood T cell repertoires in COVID-19. Using immunoSEQ multiplex PCR, the repertoire was profiled, and TCRdb retains in-frame clones only, with some absent. The sample comprises roughly 78,000 clones, approximately 89% of which are singletons, and roughly 2% rests with the top ten. The sequenced material came from peripheral blood. The receptors stem from a woman aged 55-69 years with acute or convalescent COVID-19.

As DNA, the CDR3 is TGTGCCAGCAGTGCCTACCTTAGTAGCGGGAGGAATGAGCAGTTCTTC. Encoded protein: CASSAYLSSGRNEQFF. The chain links TRBV6-4 to TRBJ2-1; 10 bases map to TRBD2. CDR3 length: 16 residues. V dropped 4 bases and J dropped 7; count of bases not matched to a gene: 10. CDR1 is MRHNA and CDR2 is SNTAGT in the germline V gene.

The chain recombines TRBV28 with TRBJ2-7; no clear D gene. V was cut by 5 bases and J by 2 bases, with 4 bases left in between. The CDR3 is 11 amino acids. From germline, CDR1 is MDHEN and CDR2 SYDVKM. The CDR3 DNA follows: TGTGCCAGCAGTATAACCTACGAGCAGTACTTC. Translating gives CASSITYEQYF. The whole variable domain, filled in from reference TRBV28 and TRBJ2-7, reads DVKVTQSSRYLVKRTGEKVFLECVQDMDHENMFWYRQDPGLGLRLIYFSYDVKMKEKGDIPEGYSVSREKKERFSLILESASTNQTSMYLCASSITYEQYFGPGTRLTVT.

V is TRBV5-1 and J is TRBJ2-5; 8 bases line up with TRBD2. Germline V gives CDR1 SGHRS, CDR2 YFSETQ. This CDR3 contains 14 residues. The J segment lost 2 bases and the V segment lost 6 bases, leaving 6 bases of the junction unmatched. The CDR3 is CASKHSSGQETQYF. DNA for the CDR3: TGCGCCAGCAAACACTCTAGCGGGCAAGAGACCCAGTACTTC.

V is TRBV4-3 and J is TRBJ1-2; possible D gene TRBD1, 6 bases. CDR1 and CDR2 (germline): LGHNA, YSLEER. V shed 0 bases and J shed 0 bases, with 11 bases lying between them. The CDR3 is 16 residues long. The CDR3 protein is CASSQERTVSNYGYTF. The CDR3 region has the DNA TGCGCCAGCAGCCAAGAGCGGACAGTCTCTAACTATGGCTACACCTTC.

This clone was seen a handful of times. The gene calls are TRBV6-2 or TRBV6-3 and TRBJ2-7; tentatively, D is TRBD1 (6 bases). This CDR3 is 16 amino acids long. CDR1 is MNHEY and CDR2 is SVGEGT in the germline V gene. The V gene lost 6 bases and the J gene lost 0 bases, with 18 bases spanning the gap. The CDR3 reads CASSGTPTQNSYEQYF. CDR3 sequence (DNA): TGTGCCAGCAGCGGGACACCGACTCAGAACTCCTACGAGCAGTACTTC.